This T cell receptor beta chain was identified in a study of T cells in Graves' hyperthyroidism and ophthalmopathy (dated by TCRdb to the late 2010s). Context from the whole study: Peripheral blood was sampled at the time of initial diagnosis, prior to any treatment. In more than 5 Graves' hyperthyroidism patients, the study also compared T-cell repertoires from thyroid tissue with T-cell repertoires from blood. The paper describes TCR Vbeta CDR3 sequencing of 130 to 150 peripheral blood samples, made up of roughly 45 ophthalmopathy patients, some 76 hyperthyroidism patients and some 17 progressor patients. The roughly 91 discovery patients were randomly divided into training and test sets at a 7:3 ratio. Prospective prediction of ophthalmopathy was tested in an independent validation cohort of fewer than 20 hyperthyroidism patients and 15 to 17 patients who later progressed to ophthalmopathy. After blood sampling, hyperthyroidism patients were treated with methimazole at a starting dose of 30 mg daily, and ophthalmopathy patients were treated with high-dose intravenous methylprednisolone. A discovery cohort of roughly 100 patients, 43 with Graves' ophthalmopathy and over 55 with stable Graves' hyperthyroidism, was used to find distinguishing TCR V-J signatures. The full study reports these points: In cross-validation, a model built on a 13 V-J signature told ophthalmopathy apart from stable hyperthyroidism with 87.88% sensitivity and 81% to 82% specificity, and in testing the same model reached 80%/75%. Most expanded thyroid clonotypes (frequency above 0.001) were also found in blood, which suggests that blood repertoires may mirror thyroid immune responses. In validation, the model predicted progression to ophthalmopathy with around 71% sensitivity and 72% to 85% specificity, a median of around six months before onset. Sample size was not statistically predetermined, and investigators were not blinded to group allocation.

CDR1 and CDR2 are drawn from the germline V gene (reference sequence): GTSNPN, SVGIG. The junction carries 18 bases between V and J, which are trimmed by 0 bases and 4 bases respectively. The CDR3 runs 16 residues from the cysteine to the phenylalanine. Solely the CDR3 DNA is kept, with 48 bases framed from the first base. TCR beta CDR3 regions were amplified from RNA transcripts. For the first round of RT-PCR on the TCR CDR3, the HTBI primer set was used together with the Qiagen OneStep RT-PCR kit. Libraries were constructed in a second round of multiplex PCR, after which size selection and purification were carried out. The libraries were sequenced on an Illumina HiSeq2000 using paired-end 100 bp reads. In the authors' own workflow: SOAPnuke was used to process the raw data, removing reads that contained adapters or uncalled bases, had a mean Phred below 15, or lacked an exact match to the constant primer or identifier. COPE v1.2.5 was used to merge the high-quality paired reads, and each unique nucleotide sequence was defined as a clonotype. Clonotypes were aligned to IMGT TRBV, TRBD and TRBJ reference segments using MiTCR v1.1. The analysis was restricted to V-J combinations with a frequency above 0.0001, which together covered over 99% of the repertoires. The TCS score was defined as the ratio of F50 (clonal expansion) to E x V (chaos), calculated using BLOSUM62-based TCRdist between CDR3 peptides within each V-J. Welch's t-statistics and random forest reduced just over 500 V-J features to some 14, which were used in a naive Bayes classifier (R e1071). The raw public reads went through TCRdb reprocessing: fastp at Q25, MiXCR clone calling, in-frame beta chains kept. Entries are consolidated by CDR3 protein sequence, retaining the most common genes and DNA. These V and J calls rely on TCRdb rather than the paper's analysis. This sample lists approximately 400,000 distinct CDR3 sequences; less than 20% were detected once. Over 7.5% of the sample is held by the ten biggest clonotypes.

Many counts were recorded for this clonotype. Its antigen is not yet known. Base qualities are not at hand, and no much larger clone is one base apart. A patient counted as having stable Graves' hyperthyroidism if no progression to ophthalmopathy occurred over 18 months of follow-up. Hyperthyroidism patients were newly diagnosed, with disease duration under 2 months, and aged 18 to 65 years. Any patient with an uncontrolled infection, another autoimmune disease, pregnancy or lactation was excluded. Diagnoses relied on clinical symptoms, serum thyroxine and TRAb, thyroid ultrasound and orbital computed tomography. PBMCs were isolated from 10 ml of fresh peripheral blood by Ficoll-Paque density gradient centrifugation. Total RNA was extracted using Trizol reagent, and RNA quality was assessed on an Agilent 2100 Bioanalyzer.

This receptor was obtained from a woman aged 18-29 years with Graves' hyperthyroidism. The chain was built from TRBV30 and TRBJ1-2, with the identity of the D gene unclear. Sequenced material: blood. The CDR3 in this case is CAWSVLPVGQAYGYTF. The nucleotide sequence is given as TGTGCCTGGAGTGTACTACCGGTAGGCCAGGCCTATGGCTACACCTTC.